A single TCR beta chain is shown here with its context. Its antigen is unidentified. The repertoire was sequenced with immunoSEQ multiplex PCR; TCRdb's copy has only in-frame clones and lacks some. The data hold tens of thousands of clones, with roughly 90% observed a single time. The CDR3 covers 11 residues. The V end lost 8 bases, the J end lost 0 bases, and 5 bases lay between the germline ends. CDR1 ENHRY and CDR2 SYGVKD come from the germline V gene. This specimen comes from a study of OX40 agonist ivuxolimab in advanced cancers. About the research overall: Ivuxolimab was administered intravenously to patients at 0.01 to 10 mg/kg every 2 weeks. Patients assigned to dose escalation were diagnosed with hepatocellular carcinoma, melanoma, renal cell or head and neck cancer. Study-level results: Among T cells, CD8+ cells averaged more expanded clones than CD4+ cells.

The source is an adult with an advanced solid tumor such as melanoma, head and neck, liver or kidney cancer. The sequencing used CD4+ or CD8+ T cells sorted from blood, collected in a trial of the OX40 agonist ivuxolimab. The chain recombines TRBV10-3 with TRBJ2-7, with D unclear. The CDR3 region has the DNA TGTGCCATCGGGGTCTCCTACGAGCAGTACTTC. Translating it yields CAIGVSYEQYF.